This TCR beta chain appears in the sequencing data of a study of vaccination effects on CD4 cells after COVID-19 (dated by TCRdb to the early 2020s). Concerning the study at large: Two doses of either the BNT162b2 or the mRNA-1273 mRNA SARS-CoV-2 vaccine were administered to participants. The study compared SARS-CoV-2 spike-specific CD4+ TCR repertoires before and after mRNA vaccination in COVID-19 convalescent patients and infection-naive vaccine recipients. In the study, cultures from other donors were sequenced using the Oncomine TCR Beta short-read assay on an Illumina iSeq 100. A total of around eleven COVID-19 convalescent patients and 4 SARS-CoV-2-naive healthy vaccine recipients were included in the full study. Beyond this particular receptor, the publication reports: Among healthy vaccine recipients, nearly all vaccine-induced clones were SARS-CoV-2 mono-reactive, and just 1 of 255 was cross-reactive with common cold coronaviruses. The study was limited by a small number of convalescent patients and lacked early post-infection timepoints. Clones induced by infection and clones induced by vaccination both contracted markedly at late timepoints after vaccination, which fits with T cell responses waning over time.

With respect to this clone: Its antigen is currently not known. One base away there is no much larger clone; base qualities are not given.

V lost 5 bases and J lost 8 bases, and the count of bases not matched to a germline gene is 10. The CDR3 goes from the cysteine to the phenylalanine over 15 residues. Only the CDR3 DNA is retained, 45 bases long and in frame from the first base. Looking up the germline V gene (reference sequence) yields CDR1 LNHDA and CDR2 SQIVND. In the ViraFEST assay, PBMC were stimulated with viral peptide pools, and TCR sequencing was then used to find antigen-specific CD4+ T cell clonotypes based on their expansion. After around 11 days of culture, CD4+ T cells were isolated with the EasySep CD4+ T cell isolation kit. Healthy vaccine recipients had no prior SARS-CoV-2 infection, confirmed by negative nucleocapsid antibodies before and after vaccination. About 1.8 million PBMC per well were cultured with around 9.8 ug/ml peptides in IMDM containing roughly 5% human AB serum, around 10 IU/ml IL-2 and gentamicin. Half of the culture medium was replaced with fresh IL-2-containing medium on days 3 and 7. Each peptide stimulation condition was cultured in triplicate wells unless otherwise noted. PBMC were separated from whole blood using Ficoll-Paque Plus gradient centrifugation and were then either cryopreserved at -140C or used fresh. The spike proteins of SARS-CoV-2 and of the common cold coronaviruses HCoV-NL63, HCoV-OC43 and HCoV-229E were spanned by overlapping peptide pools. The QIAamp micro DNA kit was used to extract genomic DNA from the cultured CD4+ T cells.

Preparation of the library involved the immunoSEQ multiplex PCR assay. DNA from the cultured, isolated CD4+ T cells was subjected to TCR beta CDR3 sequencing. In the authors' own workflow: Non-productive TCR sequences were discarded, and reads were trimmed to the CDR3 region, with only CDR3s of 7 or more amino acids retained. Antigen-specific clonotypes were identified with the MANAFEST web app by comparing expansion in peptide wells against reference cultures. To count as positive, a clone had to show expansion at FDR<0.05 compared with the reference and with all other wells, an odds ratio above 5, and a frequency above 0.1% in two replicate wells. A clonotype was defined as cross-reactive if the clonotype was significantly expanded both in SARS-CoV-2 spike wells and in at least one common cold coronavirus spike condition. Using the stringdist R package, CDR3 similarity was measured by Levenshtein distance, and unrooted trees were constructed with ape in R 3.6.1. Held by TCRdb, this immuneACCESS table contains in-frame sequences only and omits some clones. Under half of the omission traces to an unresolved V gene where checked; the cause of the rest is unknown. The DNA was the basis for D and trimming; V, J and clone size are from that table. This sample lists some 68,000 clones; over 65% were detected once. The ten largest clones add up to roughly 4% of the sample.

The starting material was CD4+ T cells from PBMCs cultured with HCoV-OC43 spike peptides, obtained before COVID-19 vaccination. What the cell subset or site label conveys for this sample: HCoV-OC43 spike overlapping peptide pool stimulation. This TCR derives from a human donor who received a COVID-19 vaccine. The chain employs TRBV19 and TRBJ1-2; 11 nucleotides in the junction match TRBD1. In nucleotide form, the sequence is TGTGCCAGTAGTCCAAGGACAGGGGGCTCTTGGGGCTACACCTTC. This yields the protein CASSPRTGGSWGYTF.